This T cell receptor (beta chain) appears in the sequencing data of a study of blood T cell repertoires in COVID-19. Study information: Italy, Spain and the United States were the sources of the convalescent and acute COVID-19 samples. The analysed material was cDNA or gDNA that came from T cells, B-cell-depleted T cells, or PBMCs.

TCRdb's table, derived via immunoSEQ multiplex PCR, lists solely in-frame clones and lacks some. The profile shows approximately 69,000 clones, approximately 83% of them singletons. Per the germline V gene, CDR1 is MNHEY and CDR2 is SVGAGI. This CDR3 region has 11 residues. V is TRBV6-5 and J is TRBJ2-7; D unclear. The origin of this receptor is a human donor in a cohort sampled during active COVID-19. The sequencing input was peripheral blood. The CDR3 loop is CAIALAYEQYF. In nucleotides, the CDR3 is TGTGCGATCGCACTGGCCTACGAGCAGTACTTC.